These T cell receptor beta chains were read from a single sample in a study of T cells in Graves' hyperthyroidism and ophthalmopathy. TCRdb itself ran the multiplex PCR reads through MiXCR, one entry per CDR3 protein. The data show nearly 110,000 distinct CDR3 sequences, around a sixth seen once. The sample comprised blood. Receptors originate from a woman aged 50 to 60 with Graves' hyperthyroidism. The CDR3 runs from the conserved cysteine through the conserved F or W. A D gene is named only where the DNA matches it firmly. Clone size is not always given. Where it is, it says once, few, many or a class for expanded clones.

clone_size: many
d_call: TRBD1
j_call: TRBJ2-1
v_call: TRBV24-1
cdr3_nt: TGTGCCACCAGTGGGACAGGGGGACGGTATGAGCAGTTCTTC
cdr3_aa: CATSGTGGRYEQFF

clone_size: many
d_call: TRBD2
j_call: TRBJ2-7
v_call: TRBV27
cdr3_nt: TGTGCCAGCAGTTGGGCTAGCGGGATGCTCTACGAGCAGTACTTC
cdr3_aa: CASSWASGMLYEQYF

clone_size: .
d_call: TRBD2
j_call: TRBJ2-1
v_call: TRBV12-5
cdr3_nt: TGTGCTAGTGGTTTGAATTCTAGCGGGAGGAAGGGACACAATGAGCAGTTCTTC
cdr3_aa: CASGLNSSGRKGHNEQFF

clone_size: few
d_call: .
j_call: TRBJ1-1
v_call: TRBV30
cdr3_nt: TGTGCCTGGAGTGCCCGCAAGGCTGAAGCTTTCTTT
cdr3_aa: CAWSARKAEAFF

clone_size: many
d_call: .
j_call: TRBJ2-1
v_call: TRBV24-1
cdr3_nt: TGTGCCACCAGGGGCAGGGGAGAGACCTACAATGAGCAGTTCTTC
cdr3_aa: CATRGRGETYNEQFF

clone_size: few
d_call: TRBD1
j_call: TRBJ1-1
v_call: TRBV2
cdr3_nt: TGTGCCAGCAGCGCAGCAGGGGGGGTAGGTGAAGCTTTCTTT
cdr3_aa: CASSAAGGVGEAFF

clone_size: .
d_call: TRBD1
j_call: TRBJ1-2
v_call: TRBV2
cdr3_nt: TGTGCCAGCAGCAGGGACAGAACTTCTTATGGCTACACCTTC
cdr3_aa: CASSRDRTSYGYTF

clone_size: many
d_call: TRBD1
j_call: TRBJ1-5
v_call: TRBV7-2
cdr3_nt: TGTGCCAGCAGCTTATCGGGACAGGGCAATCAGCCCCAGCATTTT
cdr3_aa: CASSLSGQGNQPQHF

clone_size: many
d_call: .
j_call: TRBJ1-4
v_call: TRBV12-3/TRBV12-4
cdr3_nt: TGTGCCAGCAGTTCGGGACGGAATGAAAAACTGTTTTTT
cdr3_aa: CASSSGRNEKLFF

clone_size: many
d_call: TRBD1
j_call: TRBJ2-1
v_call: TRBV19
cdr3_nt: TGTGCCAGTAGCCCGAGACCCGGGACAGCTTACAATGAGCAGTTCTTC
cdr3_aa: CASSPRPGTAYNEQFF

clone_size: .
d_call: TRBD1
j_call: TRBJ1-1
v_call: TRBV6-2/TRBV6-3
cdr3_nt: TGTGCCAGCAGTACGGGACAGGGGAACACTGAAGCTTTCTTT
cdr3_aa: CASSTGQGNTEAFF

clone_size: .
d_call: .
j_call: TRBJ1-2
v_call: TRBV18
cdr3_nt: TGTGCCAGCTCACCAGGCCATTCGGGCTATGGCTACACCTTC
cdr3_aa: CASSPGHSGYGYTF

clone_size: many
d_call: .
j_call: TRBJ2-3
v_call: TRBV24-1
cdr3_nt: TGTGCCACCAGTGATTTGACGGGATCAGGCACAGATACGCAGTATTTT
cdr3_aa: CATSDLTGSGTDTQYF

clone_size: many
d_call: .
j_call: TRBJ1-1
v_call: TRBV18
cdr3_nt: TGTGCCAGCTCCCCCGCGAGGAATTCGATGAACACTGAAGCTTTCTTT
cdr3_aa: CASSPARNSMNTEAFF

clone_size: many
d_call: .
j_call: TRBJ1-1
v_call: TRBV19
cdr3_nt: TGTGCCAGTACCAGGACAAGTGAAGCTTTCTTT
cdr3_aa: CASTRTSEAFF

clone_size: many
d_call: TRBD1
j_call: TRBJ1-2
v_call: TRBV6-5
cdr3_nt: TGTGCCAGCAGTTACTCTGGACAGGGGGACTATGGCTACACCTTC
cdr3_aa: CASSYSGQGDYGYTF

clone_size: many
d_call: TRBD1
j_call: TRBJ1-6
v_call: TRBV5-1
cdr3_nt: TGCGCCAGCAGAAACGGACAGGGTGACTCACCCCTCCACTTT
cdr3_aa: CASRNGQGDSPLHF

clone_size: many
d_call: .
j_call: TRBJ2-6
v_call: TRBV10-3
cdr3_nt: TGTGCCATCAGTGCGGGCTCTGGGGCCAACGTCCTGACTTTC
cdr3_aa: CAISAGSGANVLTF

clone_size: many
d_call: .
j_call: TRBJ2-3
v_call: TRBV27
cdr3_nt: TGTGCCAGCAGGGCGGGGAGCACAGATACGCAGTATTTT
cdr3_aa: CASRAGSTDTQYF

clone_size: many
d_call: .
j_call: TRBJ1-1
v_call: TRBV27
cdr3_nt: TGTGCCAGCAGGCGACACTCGAACACTGAAGCTTTCTTT
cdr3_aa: CASRRHSNTEAFF

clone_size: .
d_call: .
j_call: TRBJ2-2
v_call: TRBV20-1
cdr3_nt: TGCAGTGCTAGTCCAGGGGAGGACACCGGGGAGCTGTTTTTT
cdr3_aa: CSASPGEDTGELFF

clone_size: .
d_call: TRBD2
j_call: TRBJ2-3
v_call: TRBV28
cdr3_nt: TGTGCCAGCAGTCCAAGGGGACTAGCGGGGGCGAGCACAGATACGCAGTATTTT
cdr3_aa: CASSPRGLAGASTDTQYF

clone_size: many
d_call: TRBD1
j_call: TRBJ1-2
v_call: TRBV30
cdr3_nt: TGTGCCTGGGGCCTAATGACAGGGAACGGCTACACCTTC
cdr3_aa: CAWGLMTGNGYTF

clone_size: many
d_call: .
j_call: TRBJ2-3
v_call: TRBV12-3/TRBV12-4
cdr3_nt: TGTGCCAGCACCCTAGGGACGCCAAGCACAGATACGCAGTATTTT
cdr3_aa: CASTLGTPSTDTQYF

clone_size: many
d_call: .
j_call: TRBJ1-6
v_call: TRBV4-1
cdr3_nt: TGCGCCAGCAGTCTTTCCGGGACCTATAATTCACCCCTCCACTTT
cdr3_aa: CASSLSGTYNSPLHF

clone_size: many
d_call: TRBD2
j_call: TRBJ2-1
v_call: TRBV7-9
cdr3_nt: TGTGCCAGCAACGACGGGACTAGCGGGAGGAATGAGCAGTTCTTC
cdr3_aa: CASNDGTSGRNEQFF

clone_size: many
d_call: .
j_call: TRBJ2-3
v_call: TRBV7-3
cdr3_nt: TGTGCCAGCAGCCTACCACAAGTGGAAGATACGCAGTATTTT
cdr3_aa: CASSLPQVEDTQYF

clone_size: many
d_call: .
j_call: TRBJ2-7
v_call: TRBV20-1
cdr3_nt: TGCAGTGCAAAACGAAACGAGGCCAACTACGAGCAGTACTTC
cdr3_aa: CSAKRNEANYEQYF

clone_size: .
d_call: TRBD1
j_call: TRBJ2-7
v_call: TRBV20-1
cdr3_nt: TGCAGTGCAGAACTGACCGGGACAGGGGACAACGAGCAGTACTTC
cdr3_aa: CSAELTGTGDNEQYF

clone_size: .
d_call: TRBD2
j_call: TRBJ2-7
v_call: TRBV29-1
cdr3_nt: TGCAGCGTTGGACTAGCGGGACCGCACGAGCAGTACTTC
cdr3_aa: CSVGLAGPHEQYF

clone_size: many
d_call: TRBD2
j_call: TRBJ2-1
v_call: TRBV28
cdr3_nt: TGTGCCAGCAGTTTCTCCAGCGGGGACTCCCTCGGGAATGAGCAGTTCTTC
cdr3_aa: CASSFSSGDSLGNEQFF